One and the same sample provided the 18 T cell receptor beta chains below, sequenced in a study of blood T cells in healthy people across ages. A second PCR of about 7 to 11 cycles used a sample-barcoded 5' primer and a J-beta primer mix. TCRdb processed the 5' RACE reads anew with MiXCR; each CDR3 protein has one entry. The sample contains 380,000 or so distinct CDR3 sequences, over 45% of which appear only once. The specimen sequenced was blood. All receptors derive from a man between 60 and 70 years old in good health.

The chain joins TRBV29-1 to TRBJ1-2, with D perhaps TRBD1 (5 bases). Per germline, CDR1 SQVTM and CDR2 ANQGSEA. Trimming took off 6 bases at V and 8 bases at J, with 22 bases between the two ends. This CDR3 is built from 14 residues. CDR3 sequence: CSVLTGTGINGYTF. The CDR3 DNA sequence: TGCAGCGTCCTTACCGGGACCGGCATAAACGGCTACACCTTC.

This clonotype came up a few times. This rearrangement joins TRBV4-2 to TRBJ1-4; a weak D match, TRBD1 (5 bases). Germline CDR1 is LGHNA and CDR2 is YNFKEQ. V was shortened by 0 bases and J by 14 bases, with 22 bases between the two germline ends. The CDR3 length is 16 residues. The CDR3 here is CASSQEVTGSSGVLFF. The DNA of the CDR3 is TGTGCCAGCAGCCAAGAGGTTACAGGCTCTAGCGGGGTGCTGTTTTTT.

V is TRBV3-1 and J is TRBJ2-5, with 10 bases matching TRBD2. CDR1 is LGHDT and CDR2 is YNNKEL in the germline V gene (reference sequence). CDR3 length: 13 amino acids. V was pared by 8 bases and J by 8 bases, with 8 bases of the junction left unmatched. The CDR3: CASSHGTSDTQYF. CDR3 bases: TGTGCCAGCTCACACGGGACTAGCGATACCCAGTACTTC.

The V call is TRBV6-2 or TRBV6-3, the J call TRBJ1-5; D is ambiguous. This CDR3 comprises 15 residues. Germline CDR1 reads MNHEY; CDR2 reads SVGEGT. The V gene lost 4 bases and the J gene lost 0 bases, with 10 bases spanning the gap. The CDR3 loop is CASSSQGYSNQPQHF. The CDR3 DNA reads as TGTGCCAGCAGTTCTCAAGGGTATAGCAATCAGCCCCAGCATTTT.

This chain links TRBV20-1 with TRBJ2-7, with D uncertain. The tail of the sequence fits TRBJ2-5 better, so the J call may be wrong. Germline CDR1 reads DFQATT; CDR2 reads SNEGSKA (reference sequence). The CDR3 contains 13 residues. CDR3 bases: TGCAGTGCTAGGCATCCCGAGAAGGGGACCCAGTACTTC. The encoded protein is CSARHPEKGTQYF.

CDR3 region: CSAYRGSRVGQETQYF. CDR3 DNA: TGCAGCGCATACAGGGGGTCAAGGGTCGGACAAGAGACCCAGTACTTC. This chain joins TRBV29-1 and TRBJ2-5; 8 bases align to TRBD1. The CDR3 length is 16 residues. The J segment lost 2 bases and the V segment lost 7 bases, leaving 15 bases of the junction unmatched. Looked up from germline, CDR1 is SQVTM and CDR2 is ANQGSEA.

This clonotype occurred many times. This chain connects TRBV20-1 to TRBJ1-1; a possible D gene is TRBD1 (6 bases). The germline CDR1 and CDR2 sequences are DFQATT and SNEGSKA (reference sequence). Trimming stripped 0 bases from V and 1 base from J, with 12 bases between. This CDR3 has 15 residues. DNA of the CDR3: TGCAGTGCTAGAGAGGGGACACGTAGGAACACTGAAGCTTTCTTT. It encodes CSAREGTRRNTEAFF.

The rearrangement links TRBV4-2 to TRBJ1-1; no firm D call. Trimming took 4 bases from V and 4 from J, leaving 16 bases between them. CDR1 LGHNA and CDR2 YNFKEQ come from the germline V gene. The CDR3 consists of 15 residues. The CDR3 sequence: CASSLRALGSTEAFF. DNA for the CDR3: TGTGCCAGCAGCCTACGGGCCCTCGGGAGCACTGAAGCTTTCTTT.

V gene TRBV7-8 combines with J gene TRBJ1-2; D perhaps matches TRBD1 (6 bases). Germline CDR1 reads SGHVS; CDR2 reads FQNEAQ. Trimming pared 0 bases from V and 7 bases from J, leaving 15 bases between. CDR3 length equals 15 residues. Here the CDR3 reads CASSLASTGLSGYTF. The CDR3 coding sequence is TGTGCCAGCAGCTTAGCGTCTACAGGGTTGAGTGGCTACACCTTC. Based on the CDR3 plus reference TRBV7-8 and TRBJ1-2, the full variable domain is GAGVSQSPRYKVAKRGQDVALRCDPISGHVSLFWYQQALGQGPEFLTYFQNEAQLDKSGLPSDRFFAERPEGSVSTLKIQRTQQEDSAVYLCASSLASTGLSGYTFGSGTRLTVV.

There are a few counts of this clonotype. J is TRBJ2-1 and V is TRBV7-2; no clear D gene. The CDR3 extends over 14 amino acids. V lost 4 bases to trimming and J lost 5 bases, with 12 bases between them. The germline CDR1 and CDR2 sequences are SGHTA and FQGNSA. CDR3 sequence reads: CASSSPTRHNEQFF. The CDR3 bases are TGTGCCAGCAGCTCCCCGACGCGTCACAATGAGCAGTTCTTC.

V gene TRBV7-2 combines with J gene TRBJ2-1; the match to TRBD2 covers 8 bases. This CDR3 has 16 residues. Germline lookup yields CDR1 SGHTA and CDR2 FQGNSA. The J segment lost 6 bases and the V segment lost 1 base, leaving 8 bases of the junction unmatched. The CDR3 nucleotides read TGTGCCAGCAGCTTAGGAGAGGCGGGGGGCCGCAATGAGCAGTTCTTC. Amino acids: CASSLGEAGGRNEQFF. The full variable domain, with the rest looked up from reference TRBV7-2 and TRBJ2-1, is GAGVSQSPSNKVTEKGKDVELRCDPISGHTALYWYRQSLGQGLEFLIYFQGNSAPDKSGLPSDRFSAERTGGSVSTLTIQRTQQEDSAVYLCASSLGEAGGRNEQFFGPGTRLTVL.

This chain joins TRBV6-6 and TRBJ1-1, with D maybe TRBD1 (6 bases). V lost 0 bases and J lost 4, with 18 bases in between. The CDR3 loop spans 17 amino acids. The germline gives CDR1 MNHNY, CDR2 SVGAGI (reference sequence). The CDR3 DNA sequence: TGTGCCAGCAGTTACTCTCGACAAGGGGGGAGCGGCACTGAAGCTTTCTTT. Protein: CASSYSRQGGSGTEAFF.

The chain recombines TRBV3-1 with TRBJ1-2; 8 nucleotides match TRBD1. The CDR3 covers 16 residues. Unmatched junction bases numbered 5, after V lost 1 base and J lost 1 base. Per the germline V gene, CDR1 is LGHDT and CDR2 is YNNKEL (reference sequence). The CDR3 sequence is CASSQVGTGRNYGYTF. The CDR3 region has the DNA TGTGCCAGCAGCCAAGTAGGGACAGGACGTAACTATGGCTACACCTTC.

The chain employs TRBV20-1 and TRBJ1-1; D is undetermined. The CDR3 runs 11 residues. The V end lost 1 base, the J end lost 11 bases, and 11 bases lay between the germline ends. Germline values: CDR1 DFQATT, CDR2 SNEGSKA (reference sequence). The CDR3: CSARVGGAAFF. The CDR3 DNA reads TGCAGTGCTAGAGTGGGCGGCGCCGCTTTCTTT.

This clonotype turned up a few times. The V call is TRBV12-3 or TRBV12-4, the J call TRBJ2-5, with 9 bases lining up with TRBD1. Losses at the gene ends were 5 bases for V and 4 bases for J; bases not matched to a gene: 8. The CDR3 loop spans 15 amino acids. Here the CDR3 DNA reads TGTGCCAGCAGTACTACAGGGGGCGGAGGAGAGACCCAGTACTTC. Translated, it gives CASSTTGGGGETQYF.

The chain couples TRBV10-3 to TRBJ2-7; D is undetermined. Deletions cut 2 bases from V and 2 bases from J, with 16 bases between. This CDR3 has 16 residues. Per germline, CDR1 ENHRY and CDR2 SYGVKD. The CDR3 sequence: CAISEAYTNKAYEQYF. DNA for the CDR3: TGTGCCATCAGTGAGGCCTACACGAACAAGGCCTACGAGCAGTACTTC.

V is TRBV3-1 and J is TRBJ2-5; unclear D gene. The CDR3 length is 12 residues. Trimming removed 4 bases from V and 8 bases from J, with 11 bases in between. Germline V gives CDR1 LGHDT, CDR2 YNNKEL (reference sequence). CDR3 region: CASSPPSCTQYF. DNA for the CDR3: TGTGCCAGCAGCCCCCCCTCGTGTACCCAGTACTTC.

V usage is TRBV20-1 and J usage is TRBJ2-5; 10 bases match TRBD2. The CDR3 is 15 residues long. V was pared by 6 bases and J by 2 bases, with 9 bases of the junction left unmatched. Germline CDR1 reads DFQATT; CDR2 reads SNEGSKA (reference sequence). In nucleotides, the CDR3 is TGCAGTGCGGGAGCGGGAGGGCTATATCAAGAGACCCAGTACTTC. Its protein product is CSAGAGGLYQETQYF.